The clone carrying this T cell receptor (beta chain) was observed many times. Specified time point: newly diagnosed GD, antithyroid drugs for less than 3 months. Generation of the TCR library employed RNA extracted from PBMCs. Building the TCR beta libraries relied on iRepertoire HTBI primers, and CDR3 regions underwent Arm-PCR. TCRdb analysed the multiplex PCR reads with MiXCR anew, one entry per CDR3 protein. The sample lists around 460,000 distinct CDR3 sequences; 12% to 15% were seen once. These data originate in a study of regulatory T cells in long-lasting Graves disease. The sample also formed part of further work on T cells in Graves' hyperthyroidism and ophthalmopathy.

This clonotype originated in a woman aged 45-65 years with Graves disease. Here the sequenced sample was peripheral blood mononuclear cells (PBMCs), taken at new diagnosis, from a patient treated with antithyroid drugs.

CDR3: CSSETGGVNQPQHF. The CDR3 nucleotides are TGCAGCTCTGAGACAGGCGGGGTCAATCAGCCCCAGCATTTT. The chain couples TRBV20-1 to TRBJ1-5; a weak D match, TRBD1 (6 bases). Germline V lookup: CDR1 DFQATT, CDR2 SNEGSKA (reference sequence). The CDR3 is 14 residues long.